The entry that follows covers one T cell receptor beta chain sequence. This clonotype was observed a few times. Its binding antigen is unknown. No much larger clone is present one base from it, and per-base qualities are unavailable. The source of the sample is a study of T cells after yellow fever vaccination (dated by TCRdb to about 2019). For the wider study: The SMART-Seq v4 Ultra Low Input RNA kit was used to prepare libraries from fractions with low cell numbers. Two healthy male donors, one aged 18 to 30 and one aged 30 to 40 years, were included in the cohort. Blood was drawn at multiple timepoints before and after primary and secondary immunization, with bulk PBMC replicates and cell subsets isolated. To track T-cell clones before and after primary and booster YFV17D yellow fever vaccination, bulk TCR alpha and beta repertoires were sequenced longitudinally. The research as a whole found: The study included only a couple of donors, which limits how far the findings can be generalized. Compared with the primary T-cell response, the secondary T-cell response was weaker but faster, peaking on day 5 rather than day 15. A small share of clonotypes was detected in both CD4 and CD8 compartments, with the overlap likely arising from convergent recombination. Because abundant contaminating clonotypes from the bulk population could be contained in FACS-sorted repertoires, computational filtering was required. After the booster, most clones that had expanded after primary vaccination were detected again (around 96% of CD4 and roughly nine tenths of CD8), suggesting broad maintenance of memory.

Explained via the paper, the treatment or condition label denotes: live attenuated yellow fever vaccine strain. Two biological replicates of bulk PBMCs were collected at each blood-draw timepoint. PBMCs were isolated from peripheral blood using a standard Ficoll-Paque protocol. TriZol was used to extract RNA from bulk PBMCs, from CD4 and CD8 fractions, and from dextramer-positive and dextramer-negative fractions. Per the germline V gene, SGHTA is the CDR1 and FQGNSA is the CDR2. Measured from the cysteine to the phenylalanine, the CDR3 is 13 residues long. Only CDR3 DNA is held: 39 bases, read in frame from base 1. Deletion took 4 bases off V and 3 bases off J, with a span of 9 bases between the germline ends. Synthesis of TCR cDNA relied on 5'RACE template switching, a step that introduced a universal primer site along with unique molecular identifiers. Priming of cDNA synthesis was performed from both the TCR alpha and TCR beta constant segments. Library amplification used two PCR steps, and the second PCR step added sample barcodes and sequencing adapters. Sequencing of libraries was performed on Illumina HiSeq 2500 (2x100 bp) or NovaSeq (2x150 bp). As for the authors' bioinformatics: Reads were demultiplexed and collapsed into UMI consensus sequences with MIGEC, and V(D)J alignment was performed with MiXCR. Clonotypes responding to the vaccine were identified with edgeR on replicate PBMC samples, with the criteria of FDR below 0.01 and a log2 fold change above 5 up to day 15. Each bulk clonotype was labeled CD4 or CD8 based on which sequenced repertoire, CD4 or CD8, contained the clonotype at higher abundance. TCRdb cleaned the public reads at Q25 with fastp, built clones with MiXCR and kept in-frame beta chains. Rows merge per CDR3 protein into single entries with the most common DNA and genes. None of the V and J calls come from the authors' own analysis; TCRdb made them. The sample has about 500,000 distinct CDR3 sequences on record, approximately 16% of them singletons. The top ten clones comprise approximately 15% of the sample.

Here the sequenced sample was PBMCs, taken about 5 days after the first yellow fever vaccination. The rearranged chain carries TRBV7-2 and TRBJ1-1, with no confidently assigned D gene. The sequence derives from a young man who received the YFV17D yellow fever vaccine. The bases are TGTGCCAGCAGCTCCGGGTCACACACTGAAGCTTTCTTT. This is translated as CASSSGSHTEAFF.